The clone carrying this TCR beta chain was seen a handful of times. This sample was taken from a study of blood T cell repertoires in COVID-19. The wider study: From the United States, Italy and Spain came samples of acute and convalescent COVID-19. The analysed material was cDNA or gDNA that came from T cells, B-cell-depleted T cells, or PBMCs.

Germline loops: CDR1 SGHRS, CDR2 YFSETQ. Trimming removed 0 bases from V and 4 bases from J, with 13 bases in between. This CDR3 contains 15 residues. How the authors handled the data: The authors estimated nucleated cell counts from reference gene primer amplification. Here immunoSEQ multiplex PCR was the method, and the copy in TCRdb shows in-frame clones only, minus some. D and trimming come from the DNA, and the V and J calls and clone size come from that table. The sample consists of under 300,000 clones, roughly 82% of them appearing once. The sequence derives from a man older than 75 with acute or convalescent COVID-19. This chain connects TRBV5-1 to TRBJ1-2; D call uncertain. The source material was peripheral blood. The CDR3 spells CASSLENGATYGYTF. DNA for the CDR3: TGCGCCAGCAGCTTGGAGAATGGAGCGACCTATGGCTACACCTTC. Based on the CDR3 plus reference TRBV5-1 and TRBJ1-2, the full variable domain is KAGVTQTPRYLIKTRGQQVTLSCSPISGHRSVSWYQQTPGQGLQFLFEYFSETQRNKGNFPGRFSGRQFSNSRSEMNVSTLELGDSALYLCASSLENGATYGYTFGSGTRLTVV.